This TCR beta chain was recorded in a study of breast tumors, draining lymph nodes, adjacent tissues. Study results and limitations: Tumor and nontumor repertoires were significantly more similar in luminal-like than in basal-like breast cancer. Tumor repertoires ranked between lymph nodes and nontumor tissue in diversity, with V and J gene preferences.

This clonotype was counted ten times or more. Its matching antigen is unknown. The V gene end was trimmed by 2 bases and the J gene end by 5 bases; junction bases not matched to a gene: 8. Germline CDR1 is SEHNR and CDR2 is FQNEAQ (reference sequence). CDR3 length: 16 residues. TCRdb re-called the multiplex PCR reads with MiXCR, one entry per CDR3 protein. Of more than 250,000 distinct CDR3 sequences in the sample, 30% are singletons; the top ten hold roughly 1.1%. Breast cancer patients provided tissue from their axillary draining lymph nodes. This sequence joins TRBV7-9 and TRBJ2-5; 10 bases are a match to TRBD2. This TCR was recovered from a female donor with breast cancer. Some clones in this sample may be carry-over from other donors' samples. Sequenced sample: axillary lymph node tissue. The CDR3 loop is CASSLRGTSDGETQYF. Here the CDR3 DNA reads TGTGCCAGCAGCTTAAGGGGGACTAGCGATGGGGAGACCCAGTACTTC.